A selection of T cell receptor beta chains follows, all from one sample in a study of stem cell transplantation in POMP-related autoinflammatory disease. Produced via immunoSEQ multiplex PCR; TCRdb's table is partial and in-frame only. The profile shows some 70,000 clones, roughly 91% of them singletons. This material consisted of CD4+ T cells from PBMCs, taken after stem cell transplantation. These receptors all come from a human patient with POMP-related autoinflammation and immune dysregulation (PRAID). The graft donor may be the source of some T cells. Each CDR3 is given without its conserved first and last residue. The order of the fields is CDR3 protein, V gene, clone size, J gene. Not every row has a clone size; where given, it reads once, few, many or a size class.

CDR3aa: ASSLDNNQPQH
v_gene: TRBV28
abundance: .
j_gene: TRBJ1-5

CDR3aa: ASSIVPGPTPEKLF
v_gene: TRBV19
abundance: once
j_gene: TRBJ1-4

CDR3aa: ASKGTGHTGELF
v_gene: TRBV21-1
abundance: .
j_gene: TRBJ2-2

CDR3aa: ASIKEILGGEQY
v_gene: TRBV7-9
abundance: .
j_gene: TRBJ2-7

CDR3aa: ASSLGPPVTGELF
v_gene: TRBV6-5
abundance: .
j_gene: TRBJ2-2

CDR3aa: AIRLAGSLEQY
v_gene: TRBV10-2
abundance: .
j_gene: TRBJ2-7

CDR3aa: AISPLTGDSSYEQY
v_gene: TRBV10-3
abundance: .
j_gene: TRBJ2-7

CDR3aa: ASSSGMWVLNTEAF
v_gene: TRBV6-5
abundance: .
j_gene: TRBJ1-1

CDR3aa: ASSSPREANSPLH
v_gene: TRBV28
abundance: .
j_gene: TRBJ1-6

CDR3aa: ASSERVYQETQY
v_gene: TRBV2
abundance: .
j_gene: TRBJ2-5

CDR3aa: ASSVVAGGVNYEQY
v_gene: TRBV9
abundance: .
j_gene: TRBJ2-7

CDR3aa: ASSPLAGDEQF
v_gene: TRBV18
abundance: .
j_gene: TRBJ2-1

CDR3aa: ASSQVNFGRTSQY
v_gene: TRBV3-1/TRBV3-2
abundance: once
j_gene: TRBJ2-5

CDR3aa: ATSDSTSGPYNEQF
v_gene: TRBV24-1
abundance: .
j_gene: TRBJ2-1

CDR3aa: ASGNRDISNQPQH
v_gene: TRBV28
abundance: .
j_gene: TRBJ1-5

CDR3aa: ASSLGPGTNYEQY
v_gene: TRBV7-9
abundance: .
j_gene: TRBJ2-7

CDR3aa: ASSPLDLNGDTQY
v_gene: TRBV18
abundance: .
j_gene: TRBJ2-3

CDR3aa: ASNPPLTATGELF
v_gene: TRBV7-9
abundance: .
j_gene: TRBJ2-2

CDR3aa: ASSIPRAGGPADTQY
v_gene: TRBV19
abundance: .
j_gene: TRBJ2-3

CDR3aa: ASSSLQGAGETQY
v_gene: TRBV6-5
abundance: .
j_gene: TRBJ2-5